This TCR beta chain was sequenced during a study of shared clonotypes between healthy human individuals. Study-level background: Donors, aged 18 to 49, were a couple of women and a few men. Every donor yielded three CD4 naive, three CD4 memory, two CD8 naive and one CD8 memory plate. Broader study findings: The study found roughly 5% of naive CD4 clonotypes shared across several donors.

In the original analysis: Filtering differed, since immunoSEQ gave only junction sequences and no quality scores. Generated by immunoSEQ multiplex PCR, the TCRdb table keeps only in-frame clones and is missing some. That table is the source of V, J and clone size, and D and trimming were worked out from the DNA. The profile shows millions of clones, around 96% of them singletons. As regards this clone: Its matching antigen is unknown.

Naivety among CD8 cells was defined by CD45RO negativity and positive CCR7 selection, thereby excluding terminally differentiated effector memory CD45RA+ cells. The sequencing input was naive CD8+ T cells sorted from blood. This TCR was recovered from a man aged 18 to 35 in good health.

The CDR3 protein is CASSRDERGGNWHEQYF. For the CDR3, the DNA is TGTGCCAGCAGCCGGGACGAGCGGGGGGGCAATTGGCACGAGCAGTACTTC. The V and J genes are TRBV27 and TRBJ2-7, with 10 bases fitting TRBD2. V gave up 6 bases and J gave up 5 bases; unmatched junction bases: 16. The CDR3 length is 17 residues. Germline V gene lookup returns CDR1 MNHEY and CDR2 SMNVEV (reference sequence).